The rows below give T cell receptor beta chains drawn from one sample of a study of T-cell reconstitution after alpha-beta-depleted transplantation in children. TCRdb re-called the PCR reads through MiXCR, storing one row per CDR3 protein. Of under 450,000 distinct CDR3 sequences in the sample, roughly 16% are singletons; the top ten hold roughly 27%. Sequences were derived from PBMCs, mostly from graft donor cells, sampled 360 days after TCRalphabeta/CD19-depleted stem cell transplant. These receptors were collected from a boy in the first two years of life who had a stem cell transplant for Wiskott-Aldrich syndrome, so the T cells may come from the graft donor. Both conserved end residues are part of each CDR3. A D gene is named only where the DNA matches it firmly. Some rows mark clone size as missing; the rest say once, few, many or name a class of expanded clone.

>TRBV29-1|few|TRBJ2-6|NA|14
TGCAGCGTTATCGGGGCCCCTGGGGCCAACGTCCTGACTTTC
CSVIGAPGANVLTF
>TRBV7-9|NA|TRBJ1-4|NA|14
TGTGCCAGCAGCTTCGGTAGGGGGAATGAAAAACTGTTTTTT
CASSFGRGNEKLFF
>TRBV6-5|few|TRBJ1-1|TRBD1|19
TGTGCCAGCAGTTCTCCCGCCAAGCCAGGGGGCGAGATTGTGACTGAAGCTTTCTTT
CASSSPAKPGGEIVTEAFF
>TRBV10-3|many|TRBJ2-7|NA|16
TGTGCCATCAGTGAGGGGAAAGGGGAAATATCCTACGAGCAGTACTTC
CAISEGKGEISYEQYF
>TRBV15|few|TRBJ2-7|TRBD1|18
TGTGCCACCAGCAGAGATTGGGCTACCGGGACAGCCTCCTACGAGCAGTACTTC
CATSRDWATGTASYEQYF
>TRBV14|NA|TRBJ2-5|NA|14
TGTGCCAGCAGCCGGGCAGGGAGAGGGGAGACCCAGTACTTC
CASSRAGRGETQYF
>TRBV19|many|TRBJ2-6|NA|15
TGTGCCAGTAAGTCGATTCGTTCTGGGGCCAACGTCCTGACTTTC
CASKSIRSGANVLTF
>TRBV24-1|NA|TRBJ2-2|NA|16
TGTGCCACCAGTGATTTTCGACAGTCGAACACCGGGGAGCTGTTTTTT
CATSDFRQSNTGELFF
>TRBV10-3|many|TRBJ1-6|NA|16
TGTGCCATCAGTGAGAACGATGTCCGGATGAATTCACCCCTCCACTTT
CAISENDVRMNSPLHF
>TRBV7-2|NA|TRBJ2-1|TRBD2|16
TGTGCCAGCAGCCATTTGGGGCTAGCGGGAGGGAATGAGCAGTTCTTC
CASSHLGLAGGNEQFF
>TRBV7-2|few|TRBJ1-1|NA|16
TGTGCCAGCAGCTTATGGAAGGGGGGTATCAACACTGAAGCTTTCTTT
CASSLWKGGINTEAFF
>TRBV5-1|NA|TRBJ2-3|NA|14
TGCGCCAGCCAACGGTCCGCTAGCACAGATACGCAGTATTTT
CASQRSASTDTQYF
>TRBV2|many|TRBJ2-1|NA|14
TGTGCCAGCAGTGTAGGGCACAATTACAATGAGCAGTTCTTC
CASSVGHNYNEQFF
>TRBV6-5|few|TRBJ2-6|NA|15
TGTGCCAGCAGTTATGCCGAGAACGGGGCCAACGTCCTGACTTTC
CASSYAENGANVLTF
>TRBV20-1|many|TRBJ2-5|NA|13
TGCAGTGCTTTTAAGGACCAAAAAGAGACCCAGTACTTC
CSAFKDQKETQYF
>TRBV27|few|TRBJ2-7|NA|15
TGTGCCAGCAGTCCCCGGGGGAGGGGGGCCTACGAGCAGTACTTC
CASSPRGRGAYEQYF
>TRBV11-2|few|TRBJ2-6|NA|18
TGTGCCAGCAGCTCCGGACCCCTTCCGGCCTCTGGGGCCAACGTCCTGACTTTC
CASSSGPLPASGANVLTF
>TRBV20-1|few|TRBJ1-5|NA|12
TGCAGTGCTAGATTTAGCAATCAGCCCCAGCATTTT
CSARFSNQPQHF
>TRBV6-2/TRBV6-3|NA|TRBJ2-5|TRBD2|16
TGTGCCAGCAGTGGGGCTAGCGGTAAGGCATGGGAGACCCAGTACTTC
CASSGASGKAWETQYF
>TRBV28|few|TRBJ2-7|NA|17
TGTGCCAGCAGTTTCTCCCATTGGGGACAAAGCTCCTACGAGCAGTACTTC
CASSFSHWGQSSYEQYF
>TRBV6-2/TRBV6-3|few|TRBJ2-3|NA|18
TGTGCCAGCAGTTACGAAGGATGGCCTCCTCGAGGCACAGATACGCAGTATTTT
CASSYEGWPPRGTDTQYF
>TRBV29-1|few|TRBJ2-7|NA|13
TGCAGCGTGCGATCGGGGGGCTCAAACGAGCAGTACTTC
CSVRSGGSNEQYF
>TRBV28|NA|TRBJ2-5|TRBD2|16
TGTGCCAGCAGCATGCTTAATGGATGGGCGGGGGGGGACCAGTACTTC
CASSMLNGWAGGDQYF
>TRBV5-1|NA|TRBJ2-5|NA|15
TGCGCCAGCAGGGTGAGGTGGGCCCGTCAAGAGACCCAGTACTTC
CASRVRWARQETQYF
>TRBV11-2|once|TRBJ2-7|NA|11
TGTGCCAGTGCTCAGTATTACGAGCAGTACTTC
CASAQYYEQYF
>TRBV3-1|NA|TRBJ2-7|NA|13
TGTGCCAGCTCTTCGGCCCTCAGCTACGAGCAGTACTTC
CASSSALSYEQYF
>TRBV5-1|many|TRBJ2-3|TRBD2|15
TGCGCCAGCAGCCGACTAGCGGGAGCCACAGATACGCAGTATTTT
CASSRLAGATDTQYF
>TRBV5-1|NA|TRBJ2-1|TRBD2|19
TGCGCCAGCAGCTTGGCCCTACTAGCGGGGGCGAGCTCCTACAATGAGCAGTTCTTC
CASSLALLAGASSYNEQFF
>TRBV12-3/TRBV12-4|NA|TRBJ2-7|TRBD2|14
TGTGCCAGCACCAGGACTAGCTCGGTGGGCGAGCAGTACTTC
CASTRTSSVGEQYF
>TRBV6-1|NA|TRBJ2-5|NA|15
TGTGCCAGCCCTGATATCAGGGGCGTCATAGAGACCCAGTACTTC
CASPDIRGVIETQYF
>TRBV20-1|NA|TRBJ1-2|TRBD1|16
TGCAGTGCTAGTCCCTCCCCGACAGGGGTTAACTATGGCTACACCTTC
CSASPSPTGVNYGYTF
>TRBV7-9|few|TRBJ2-3|TRBD2|16
TGTGCCAGCAGCTTACGAGCGGGGGGTACCACAGATACGCAGTATTTT
CASSLRAGGTTDTQYF
>TRBV7-9|many|TRBJ2-2|NA|14
TGTGCCAGCAGCCCCCCTAGGTCCACCGGGGAGCTGTTTTTT
CASSPPRSTGELFF
>TRBV5-1|NA|TRBJ2-2|TRBD2|18
TGCGCCAGCAGCTTGGCAGGTCTAGCGGGGCCAGACACCGGGGAGCTGTTTTTT
CASSLAGLAGPDTGELFF
>TRBV4-2|NA|TRBJ2-1|NA|15
TGTGCCAGCAGCCAAGCCACTCGGGGGTTCAATGAGCAGTTCTTC
CASSQATRGFNEQFF
>TRBV20-1|few|TRBJ2-1|NA|15
TGCAGTGCTAGAAACCCAGCCCGGCGATACAATGAGCAGTTCTTC
CSARNPARRYNEQFF
>TRBV6-5|few|TRBJ1-5|NA|13
TGTGCCAGCAGTTACGGAAGCGGGGAGGCCCAGCATTTT
CASSYGSGEAQHF
>TRBV24-1|few|TRBJ2-2|TRBD2|18
TGTGCCACCAGTGATCCCCTCAGGGCAGCGGGAGTCACCGGGGAGCTGTTTTTT
CATSDPLRAAGVTGELFF
>TRBV9|many|TRBJ2-1|NA|17
TGTGCCAGCAGCGTGGAGGGGACCCAAGGGGTGTACAATGAGCAGTTCTTC
CASSVEGTQGVYNEQFF
>TRBV11-2|NA|TRBJ2-7|NA|15
TGTGCCAGCAGCCCGACTCCGGGACTTTTATACGAGCAGTACTTC
CASSPTPGLLYEQYF
>TRBV11-2|NA|TRBJ2-3|TRBD2|19
TGTGCCAGCAGCTTAGTTCCGGGACTAGCGGGATCTAGCACAGATACGCAGTATTTT
CASSLVPGLAGSSTDTQYF
>TRBV12-5|NA|TRBJ1-5|NA|14
TGTGCTAGTGGTTTGTCCCCCTTTGAAGGGACCCAGCATTTT
CASGLSPFEGTQHF
>TRBV10-3|NA|TRBJ2-1|NA|15
TGTGCCATCAGTTTAACCGGGACGCGAGGGGATGAGCAGTTCTTC
CAISLTGTRGDEQFF
>TRBV12-3/TRBV12-4|many|TRBJ2-5|TRBD2|14
TGTGCCAGCAGTTTAAGGGAGGGGAAAGAGACCCAGTACTTC
CASSLREGKETQYF
>TRBV20-1|NA|TRBJ2-2|NA|14
TGCAGTGCTAGACAGGGGCCTTACACCGGGGAGCTGTTTTTT
CSARQGPYTGELFF
>TRBV4-2|NA|TRBJ2-7|TRBD2|17
TGTGCCAGCAGCCAAGACAGAGCGGGGGACTTTACCTACGAGCAGTACTTC
CASSQDRAGDFTYEQYF
>TRBV7-9|few|TRBJ2-1|TRBD1|16
TGTGCCAGCAGCTTACAGGGACAGGGGTCCTACAATGAGCAGTTCTTC
CASSLQGQGSYNEQFF
>TRBV28|NA|TRBJ2-3|TRBD1|15
TGTGCCAGCAAGTACCCGGACAGGGTCACAGATACGCAGTATTTT
CASKYPDRVTDTQYF
>TRBV20-1|NA|TRBJ2-5|TRBD2|14
TGCAGTGCTATGGGACTAGCGGACCAAGAGACCCAGTACTTC
CSAMGLADQETQYF
>TRBV25-1|NA|TRBJ2-5|NA|16
TGTGCCAGCAGTGAAATTAGGATAGGACGGCGGATGACCCAGTACTTC
CASSEIRIGRRMTQYF
>TRBV7-2|few|TRBJ2-1|TRBD1|17
TGTGCCAGCAGCTTACTTTCGTTGGGACAGAACTACAATGAGCAGTTCTTC
CASSLLSLGQNYNEQFF
>TRBV29-1|few|TRBJ2-3|NA|15
TGCAGCGTTCTGCAGCCAACCATGGGCACAGATACGCAGTATTTT
CSVLQPTMGTDTQYF
>TRBV20-1|few|TRBJ2-7|TRBD2|14
TGCAGTGCTAGCAGACTAGCGGGGCTCTACGAGCAGTACTTC
CSASRLAGLYEQYF
>TRBV5-1|few|TRBJ2-5|NA|16
TGCGCCAGCAGCTATGGGTCGAACGGGAGACAAGAGACCCAGTACTTC
CASSYGSNGRQETQYF
>TRBV10-3|many|TRBJ1-6|NA|14
TGTGCCACCAGAAAGACAGGAGACAATTCACCCCTCCACTTT
CATRKTGDNSPLHF